This T cell receptor (beta chain) was captured in a study of OX40 agonist ivuxolimab in advanced cancers. Repertoires were generated with immunoSEQ multiplex PCR, while TCRdb's copy carries only in-frame clones and drops some. The table includes 60,000 to 75,000 clones, 65% to 85% detected once. J gave up 4 bases and V 2 bases, and 5 bases lay outside the gene matches. Germline CDR1 reads SGHNT; CDR2 reads YYREEE (reference sequence). This CDR3 spans 14 amino acids. The clonotype was recovered from an adult with an advanced solid tumor such as melanoma, head and neck, liver or kidney cancer. The input for sequencing was CD4+ or CD8+ T cells sorted from blood, taken in a trial of the OX40 agonist ivuxolimab. This chain joins TRBV5-4 and TRBJ2-7, with TRBD1 matching 8 bases. The CDR3 sequence: CASSFWDRRYEQYF. In DNA form, the CDR3 reads TGTGCCAGCAGCTTTTGGGACAGGCGATACGAGCAGTACTTC.